This TCR beta chain was recovered during a study of T cell repertoires in cytomegalovirus infection. About the study: CMV infection together with matching HLA type was indicated by public TCR beta signatures.

This clonotype was picked up a small number of times. Its target is unknown. Findings and limits, study-wide: Within the response measured ex vivo, HLA-C-restricted CMV-specific TCR beta clonotypes were dominant. Pooled public TCR beta family frequency picked out CMV carriers with the relevant HLA.

Each CDR3 protein gets one entry after TCRdb re-called the reads with MiXCR. The sample lists about 140,000 distinct CDR3 sequences; about 6.3% were seen once. Germline-derived CDR1 and CDR2 are DFQATT and SNEGSKA (reference sequence). The J segment lost 6 bases and the V segment lost 4 bases, leaving 8 bases of the junction unmatched. The CDR3 runs 14 residues. This TCR came from a human donor in good health (CMV status not recorded). Some clones in this sample may be carry-over from other donors' samples. V and J are TRBV20-1 and TRBJ2-3, with TRBD1 matching over 9 bases. Sequenced: PBMCs. CDR3 bases: TGCAGTGCTAACTCCGGGACAGGGAGTGATACGCAGTATTTT. The encoded protein is CSANSGTGSDTQYF.